This T cell receptor beta chain was captured by sequencing in a study of T cell responses to AZD1222 COVID-19 vaccine. In germline, CDR1 is MGHRA, CDR2 YSYEKL. The CDR3 totals 14 residues. The ends lost 4 bases at V and 3 bases at J; junction bases unmatched: 3. Generated by immunoSEQ multiplex PCR, the TCRdb table keeps only in-frame clones and is missing some. There are roughly 150,000 clones in the sample; around 93% occur only once, and under 5% lies in the top ten. Sequencing was performed on peripheral blood, taken on day 0 of AZD1222 vaccination. The genes are TRBV4-1 and TRBJ2-7; TRBD1 aligns across 10 bases. This TCR was sampled from an adult in good health. CDR3 nucleotide sequence: TGCGCCAGCAGCCTCGGACAGGGGGGCTACGAGCAGTACTTC. Translated, it gives CASSLGQGGYEQYF.